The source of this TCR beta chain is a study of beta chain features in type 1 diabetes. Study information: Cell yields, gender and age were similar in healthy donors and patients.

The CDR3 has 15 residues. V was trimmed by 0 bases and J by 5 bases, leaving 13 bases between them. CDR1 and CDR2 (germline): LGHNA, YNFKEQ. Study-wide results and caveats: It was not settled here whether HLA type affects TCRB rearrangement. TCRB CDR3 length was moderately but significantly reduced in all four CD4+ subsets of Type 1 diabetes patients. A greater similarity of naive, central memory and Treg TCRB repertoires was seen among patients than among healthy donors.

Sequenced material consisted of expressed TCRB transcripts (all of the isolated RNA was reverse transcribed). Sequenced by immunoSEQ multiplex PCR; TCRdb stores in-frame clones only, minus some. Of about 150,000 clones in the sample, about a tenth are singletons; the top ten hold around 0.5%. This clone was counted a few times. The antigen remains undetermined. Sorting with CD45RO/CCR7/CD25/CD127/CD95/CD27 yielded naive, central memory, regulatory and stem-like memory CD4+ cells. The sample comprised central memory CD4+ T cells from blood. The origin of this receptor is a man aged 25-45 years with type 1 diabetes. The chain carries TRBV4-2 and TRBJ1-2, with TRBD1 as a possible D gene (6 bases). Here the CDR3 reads CASSQESDSLYGYTF. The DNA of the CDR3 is TGTGCCAGCAGCCAAGAGTCGGACAGTTTGTATGGCTACACCTTC.